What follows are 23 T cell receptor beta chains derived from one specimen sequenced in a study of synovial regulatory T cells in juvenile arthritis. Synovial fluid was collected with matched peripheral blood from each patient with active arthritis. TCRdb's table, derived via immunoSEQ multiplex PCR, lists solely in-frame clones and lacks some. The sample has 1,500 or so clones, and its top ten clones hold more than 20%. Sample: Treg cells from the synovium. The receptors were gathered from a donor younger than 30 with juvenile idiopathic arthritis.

The CDR3 reads CASSETNRDRGYTF. The rearrangement joins TRBV19 to TRBJ1-2; TCRdb names TRBD1, which stays unverified in the absence of DNA. The CDR3 is 14 amino acids. The protein alone is recorded here. The germline gives CDR1 LNHDA, CDR2 SQIVND (reference sequence).

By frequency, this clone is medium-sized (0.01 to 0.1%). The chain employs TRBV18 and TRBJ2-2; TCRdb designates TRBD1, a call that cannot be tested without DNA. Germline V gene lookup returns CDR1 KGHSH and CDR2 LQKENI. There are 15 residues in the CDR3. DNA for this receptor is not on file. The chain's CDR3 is CASSPSGTETGELFF.

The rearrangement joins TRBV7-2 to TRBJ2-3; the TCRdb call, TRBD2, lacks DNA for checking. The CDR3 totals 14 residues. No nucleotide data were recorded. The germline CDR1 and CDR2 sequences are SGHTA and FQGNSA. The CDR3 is CASSLGLFTDTQYF.

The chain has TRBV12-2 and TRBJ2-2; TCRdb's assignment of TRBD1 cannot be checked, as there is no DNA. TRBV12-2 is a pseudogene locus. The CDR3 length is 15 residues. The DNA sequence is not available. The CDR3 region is CASRLGQINTGELFF.

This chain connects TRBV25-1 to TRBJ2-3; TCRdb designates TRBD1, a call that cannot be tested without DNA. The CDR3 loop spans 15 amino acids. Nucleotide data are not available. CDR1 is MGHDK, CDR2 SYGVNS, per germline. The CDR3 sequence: CASSEWGQFTDTQYF.

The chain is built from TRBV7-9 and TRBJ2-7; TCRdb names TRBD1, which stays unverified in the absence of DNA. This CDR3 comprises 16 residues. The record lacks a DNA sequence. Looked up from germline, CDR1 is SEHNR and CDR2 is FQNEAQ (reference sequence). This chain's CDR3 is CASSLTTKRQGDEQYF.

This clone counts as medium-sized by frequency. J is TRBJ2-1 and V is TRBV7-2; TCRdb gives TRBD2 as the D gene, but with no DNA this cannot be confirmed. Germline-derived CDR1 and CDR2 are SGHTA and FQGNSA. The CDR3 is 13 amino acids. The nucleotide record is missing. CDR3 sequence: CASRLGGNNEQFF.

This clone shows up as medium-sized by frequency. This CDR3 reads CASSPHHDRVHEQFF. This chain links TRBV7-2 with TRBJ2-1; TCRdb reports TRBD1, a call that lacks DNA to check it against. Germline V gene sequence: CDR1 SGHTA, CDR2 FQGNSA. The CDR3 has 15 amino acids. Nucleotide data are not available.

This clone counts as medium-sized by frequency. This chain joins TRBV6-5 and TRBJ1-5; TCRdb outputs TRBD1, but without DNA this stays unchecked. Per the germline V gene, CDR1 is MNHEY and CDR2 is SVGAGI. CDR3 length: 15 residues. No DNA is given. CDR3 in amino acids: CASSFGQGINQPQHF.

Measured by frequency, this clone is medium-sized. The CDR3 loop is CASSGTVTGELFF. The chain employs TRBV7-3 and TRBJ2-2. The CDR3 is 13 residues long. The nucleotide record is missing. Germline CDR1 SGHTA, CDR2 FQGTGA.

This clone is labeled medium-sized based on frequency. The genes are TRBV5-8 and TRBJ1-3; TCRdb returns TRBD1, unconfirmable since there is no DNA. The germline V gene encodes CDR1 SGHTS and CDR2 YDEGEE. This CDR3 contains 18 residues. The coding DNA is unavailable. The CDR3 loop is CASSRDRGRVSSGNTIYF.

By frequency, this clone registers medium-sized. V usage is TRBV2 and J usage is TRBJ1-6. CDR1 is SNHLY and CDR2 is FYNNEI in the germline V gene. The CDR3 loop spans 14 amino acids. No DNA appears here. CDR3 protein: CASSEARGGSSSHF.

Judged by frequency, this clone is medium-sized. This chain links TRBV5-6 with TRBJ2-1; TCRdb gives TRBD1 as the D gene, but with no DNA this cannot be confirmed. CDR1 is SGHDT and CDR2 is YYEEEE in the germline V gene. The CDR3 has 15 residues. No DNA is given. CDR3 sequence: CASSLRGQGDFEQFF.

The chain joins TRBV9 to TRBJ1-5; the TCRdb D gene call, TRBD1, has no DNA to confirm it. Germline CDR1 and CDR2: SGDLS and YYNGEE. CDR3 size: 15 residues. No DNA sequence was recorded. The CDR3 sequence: CASSVGTGVDQPQHF.

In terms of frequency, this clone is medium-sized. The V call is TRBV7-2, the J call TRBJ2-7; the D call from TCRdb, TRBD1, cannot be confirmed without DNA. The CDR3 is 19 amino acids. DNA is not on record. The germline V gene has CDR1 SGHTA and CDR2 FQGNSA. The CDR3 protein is CASSRAGVRSLLSSYEQYF. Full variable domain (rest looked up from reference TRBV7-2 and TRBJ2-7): GAGVSQSPSNKVTEKGKDVELRCDPISGHTALYWYRQSLGQGLEFLIYFQGNSAPDKSGLPSDRFSAERTGGSVSTLTIQRTQQEDSAVYLCASSRAGVRSLLSSYEQYFGPGTRLTVT.

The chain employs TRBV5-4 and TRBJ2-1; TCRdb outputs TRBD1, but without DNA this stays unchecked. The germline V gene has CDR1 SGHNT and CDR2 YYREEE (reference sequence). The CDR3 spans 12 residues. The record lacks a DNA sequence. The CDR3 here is CASSLQRNEQFF.

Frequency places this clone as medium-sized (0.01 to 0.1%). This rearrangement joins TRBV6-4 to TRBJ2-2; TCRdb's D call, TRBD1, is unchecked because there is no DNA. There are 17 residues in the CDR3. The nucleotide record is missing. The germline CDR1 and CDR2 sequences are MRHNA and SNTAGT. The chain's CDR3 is CASSDWSRGTGPGELFF.

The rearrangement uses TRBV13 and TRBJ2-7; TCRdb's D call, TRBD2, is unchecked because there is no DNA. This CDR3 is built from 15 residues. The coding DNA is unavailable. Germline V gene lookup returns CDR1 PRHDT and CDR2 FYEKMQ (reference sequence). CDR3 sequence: CASRRAGGFGFEQYF.

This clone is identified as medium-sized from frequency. The CDR3 sequence is CASSVGQGNTEAFF. The rearrangement joins TRBV5-4 to TRBJ1-1; TCRdb's D call, TRBD1, is unchecked because there is no DNA. The germline V gene has CDR1 SGHNT and CDR2 YYREEE (reference sequence). The CDR3 is made up of 14 amino acids. No coding sequence is recorded.

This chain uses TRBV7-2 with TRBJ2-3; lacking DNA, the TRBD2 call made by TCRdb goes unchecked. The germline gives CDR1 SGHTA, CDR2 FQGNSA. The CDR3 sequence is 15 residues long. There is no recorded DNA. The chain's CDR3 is CASSLVAGSTDTQYF. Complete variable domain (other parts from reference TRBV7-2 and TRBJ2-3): GAGVSQSPSNKVTEKGKDVELRCDPISGHTALYWYRQSLGQGLEFLIYFQGNSAPDKSGLPSDRFSAERTGGSVSTLTIQRTQQEDSAVYLCASSLVAGSTDTQYFGPGTRLTVL.

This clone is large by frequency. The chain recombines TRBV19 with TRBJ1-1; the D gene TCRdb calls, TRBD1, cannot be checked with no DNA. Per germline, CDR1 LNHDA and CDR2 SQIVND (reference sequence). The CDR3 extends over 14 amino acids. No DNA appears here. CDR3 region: CASSMQGLGTEAFF.

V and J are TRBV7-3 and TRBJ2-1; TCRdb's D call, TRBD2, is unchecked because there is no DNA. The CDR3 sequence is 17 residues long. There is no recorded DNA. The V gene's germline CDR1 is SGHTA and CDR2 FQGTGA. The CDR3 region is CASSPRLAGGIGDEQFF.

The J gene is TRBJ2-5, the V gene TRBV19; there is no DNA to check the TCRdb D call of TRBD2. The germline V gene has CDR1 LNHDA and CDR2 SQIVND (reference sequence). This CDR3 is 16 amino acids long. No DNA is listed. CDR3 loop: CASSIGLVGTQETQYF.